The entry below gives a single TCR beta chain sequence along with its context. Antigen: not known. The sample originates from a study of T cells in localized non-small cell lung cancer. Study-wide findings and caveats: Uninvolved adjacent lung had the highest recorded T cell clonality, with tumor below it.

The method was immunoSEQ multiplex PCR; TCRdb's version includes in-frame clones alone and lacks a portion of them. This sample has about 24,000 clones, with 92% found just once. Germline assignment: CDR1 ENHRY and CDR2 SYGVKD. The CDR3 has 14 residues. V was cut by 8 bases and J by 4 bases, with 16 bases left in between. This receptor was taken from a woman aged 40-69 years with stage I lung adenocarcinoma. The material was peripheral blood, obtained before any cancer treatment. J is TRBJ2-3 and V is TRBV10-3; a weak D match, TRBD2 (5 bases). The CDR3 DNA reads TGTGCCATCCGGGATGGGAGCATCCCAGATACGCAGTATTTT. Protein product: CAIRDGSIPDTQYF.